This passage covers 14 T cell receptor beta chains from one sample sequenced in a study of T cells expressing NK-cell markers. Reanalyzing the 5' RACE reads, TCRdb keeps one entry per CDR3 protein, without DNA. In all, the sample yields roughly 390,000 distinct CDR3 sequences. Sequencing used blood T cells: a sorted CD56 or NKG2C T cell subset, CD4+ or CD8+ T cells, or bulk PBMC T cells (not recorded which). These receptors were obtained from a man between 18 and 69 years old in good health.

The chain has TRBV12-5 and TRBJ2-1; TCRdb reports TRBD1, a call that lacks DNA to check it against. The CDR3 sequence is 15 residues long. CDR1 is LGHNT and CDR2 is FRNRAP in the germline V gene. The CDR3 reads CASGLGQGALNEQFF.

The gene calls are TRBV20-1 and TRBJ1-4; there is no DNA to check the TCRdb D call of TRBD1. CDR1 DFQATT and CDR2 SNEGSKA come from the germline V gene (reference sequence). The CDR3 sequence is 13 residues long. CDR3 in amino acids: CSAWDRENEKLFF.

The chain links TRBV7-9 to TRBJ1-1. The germline gives CDR1 SEHNR, CDR2 FQNEAQ (reference sequence). This CDR3 region has 14 residues. The CDR3 reads CASSLFRSGTEAFF.

This chain uses TRBV7-3 with TRBJ2-2; there is no DNA to check the TCRdb D call of TRBD2. This CDR3 contains 15 residues. Germline-derived CDR1 and CDR2 are SGHTA and FQGTGA. CDR3 protein: CASGDSGGPTGELFF.

This sequence joins TRBV27 and TRBJ2-7; TCRdb selects TRBD1, and the lack of DNA leaves this call unchecked. There are 13 residues in the CDR3. Germline lookup yields CDR1 MNHEY and CDR2 SMNVEV (reference sequence). The CDR3 spells CASSRDSNYEQYF.

The rearrangement uses TRBV5-1 and TRBJ2-3; the D call of TRBD1 rests on TCRdb alone, since no DNA is present to check it. The CDR3 loop spans 15 amino acids. Germline CDR1 reads SGHRS; CDR2 reads YFSETQ. This CDR3 reads CASSPDRDGTDTQYF.

This chain joins TRBV7-2 and TRBJ1-4. CDR1 SGHTA and CDR2 FQGNSA come from the germline V gene. The CDR3 loop spans 14 amino acids. CDR3 in amino acids: CASSPRSGNEKLFF.

The V and J genes are TRBV12-3 or TRBV12-4 and TRBJ1-2. This CDR3 has 15 residues. CDR3 protein: CASSLSRVANYGYTF.

The chain carries TRBV7-9 and TRBJ2-1; the D call from TCRdb, TRBD1, cannot be confirmed without DNA. Germline CDR1 reads SEHNR; CDR2 reads FQNEAQ (reference sequence). The length of the CDR3 is 16 residues. The CDR3: CASSVKTGGITGEQFF.

This chain joins TRBV7-3 and TRBJ2-6. The CDR3 covers 16 residues. Germline CDR1 is SGHTA and CDR2 is FQGTGA. The CDR3 reads CASSPKIGAGANVLTF. Supplemented by reference TRBV7-3 and TRBJ2-6, the full variable domain reads GAGVSQTPSNKVTEKGKYVELRCDPISGHTALYWYRQSLGQGPEFLIYFQGTGAADDSGLPNDRFFAVRPEGSVSTLKIQRTERGDSAVYLCASSPKIGAGANVLTFGAGSRLTVL.

The genes are TRBV29-1 and TRBJ2-3; the TRBD1 assignment by TCRdb is unverifiable without DNA. The CDR3 sequence is 14 residues long. Germline-derived CDR1 and CDR2 are SQVTM and ANQGSEA. The CDR3 reads CSIRFDRGPDTQYF.

The chain employs TRBV6-1 and TRBJ2-7; TCRdb designates TRBD2, a call that cannot be tested without DNA. From germline, CDR1 is MNHNS and CDR2 SASEGT. This CDR3 has 16 residues. The CDR3 here is CASTSRLGADRYEQYF.

The chain has TRBV18 and TRBJ2-3; TCRdb designates TRBD2, a call that cannot be tested without DNA. This CDR3 comprises 18 residues. Germline CDR1 reads KGHSH; CDR2 reads LQKENI. This CDR3 reads CASSPRLAGGPVSDTQYF. The variable domain in full, with the rest retrieved from reference TRBV18 and TRBJ2-3, is NAGVMQNPRHLVRRRGQEARLRCSPMKGHSHVYWYRQLPEEGLKFMVYLQKENIIDESGMPKERFSAEFPKEGPSILRIQQVVRGDSAAYFCASSPRLAGGPVSDTQYFGPGTRLTVL.

The CDR3 region is CSARTQGAGAGYTF. The rearrangement joins TRBV20-1 to TRBJ1-2; no DNA is available, so the TRBD1 call from TCRdb remains unchecked. Looked up from germline, CDR1 is DFQATT and CDR2 is SNEGSKA (reference sequence). This CDR3 is 14 amino acids long.